This T cell receptor (beta chain) was obtained from a study of glioma-infiltrating T cells. Points from the study as a whole: Gliomas, especially low-grade, showed above-expected tissue-blood divergence; non-neoplastic patients showed below.

Germline lookup yields CDR1 MNHNS and CDR2 SASEGT. The V segment lost 7 bases and the J segment 2 bases; nucleotides outside the gene matches: 5. This CDR3 has 17 residues. This clonotype was counted many times. The antigen is unknown. TCR alpha and beta CDR3 regions were amplified from RNA using iRepertoire nested multiplex PCR. Input was roughly 95-400 ng of tissue mRNA or PBMC total RNA. TCRdb itself ran the multiplex PCR reads through MiXCR, one entry per CDR3 protein. This table holds around 190,000 distinct CDR3 sequences, around 40% found once. Sequenced material: glioma tissue, nonneoplastic brain tissue, or PBMCs (not recorded which). J is TRBJ2-2 and V is TRBV6-1, with 15 bases aligning to TRBD2. This receptor was obtained from a human donor with low-grade glioma or glioblastoma, undergoing nonglioma brain surgery, or in good health (not recorded which). The CDR3 DNA is TGTGCCAGCAACGGACTAGCGGGAGGGGTCAACACCGGGGAGCTGTTTTTT. As protein: CASNGLAGGVNTGELFF.